The next 7 T cell receptor beta chains were all read from a single sample in a study of response to subunit inactivated influenza vaccine. TCRdb called the RT-PCR reads again in MiXCR, with one record for every CDR3 protein. Of just under 550,000 distinct CDR3 sequences detected, under 25% appear once; the ten largest clones hold about 3%. The same data also contributed to another study, on T cells expressing NK-cell markers. That source notes: The authors generated TCR beta cDNA through 5'RACE template switching with UMIs.

Sequencing was performed on CD4+ T cells sorted from PBMCs, taken 11 to 12 days after vaccination. The receptors come from a man aged 50 or older who received an inactivated influenza vaccine.

This sequence joins TRBV20-1 and TRBJ2-2; D possibly corresponds to TRBD1 (6 bases). Deletions cut 7 bases from V and 4 bases from J, with 13 bases between. Germline V gene sequence: CDR1 DFQATT, CDR2 SNEGSKA (reference sequence). This CDR3 region has 13 residues. The CDR3 nucleotides read TGCAGTGTTTGGGGGCGGGTCACCGGGGAGCTGTTTTTT. Encoded protein: CSVWGRVTGELFF.

This clonotype was detected only a few times. The genes are TRBV5-1 and TRBJ2-7, with 7 bases matching TRBD1. The trim removed 5 bases at V and 6 bases at J, leaving 11 bases unmatched. The CDR3 runs 14 residues. Germline CDR1 and CDR2: SGHRS and YFSETQ. CDR3 amino acids: CASSSSRGSSEQYF. CDR3 bases: TGCGCCAGCAGTAGTTCCAGGGGGTCGTCCGAGCAGTACTTC.

This clonotype has just a few counts. The chain couples TRBV20-1 to TRBJ2-3; 8 bases agree with TRBD2. The V and J ends lost 7 bases and 5 bases, in that order; junction bases with no gene match: 5. The CDR3 runs to 12 residues. CDR1 DFQATT and CDR2 SNEGSKA come from the germline V gene (reference sequence). The CDR3 reads CSEAGDEDTQYF. Here the CDR3 DNA reads TGCAGTGAAGCGGGAGATGAAGATACGCAGTATTTT.

This clonotype came up many times. The rearrangement uses TRBV4-3 and TRBJ2-5; D is perhaps TRBD1 or TRBD2 (5 bases each). The CDR3 has 16 amino acids. Germline loops: CDR1 LGHNA, CDR2 YSLEER. Deletions cut 1 base from V and 1 base from J, with 13 bases between. CDR3: CASSQVGWGIQETQYF. For the CDR3, the DNA is TGCGCCAGCAGCCAAGTGGGGTGGGGGATCCAAGAGACCCAGTACTTC.

This clonotype was observed a handful of times. The V call is TRBV19, the J call TRBJ2-3; TRBD2 might be the D (5 bases). CDR1 and CDR2 (germline): LNHDA, SQIVND (reference sequence). The CDR3 has 14 amino acids. Between the trimmed V and J ends, which lost 5 bases and 3 bases, there was a span of 12 bases. CDR3 sequence reads: CASSERSETDTQYF. The DNA for the CDR3 is TGTGCCAGTAGTGAGCGGAGCGAAACAGATACGCAGTATTTT. The whole variable domain, filled in from reference TRBV19 and TRBJ2-3, reads DGGITQSPKYLFRKEGQNVTLSCEQNLNHDAMYWYRQDPGQGLRLIYYSQIVNDFQKGDIAEGYSVSREKKESFPLTVTSAQKNPTAFYLCASSERSETDTQYFGPGTRLTVL.

CDR3 sequence (DNA): TGTGCCAGCAGAGCCGGGACTGTGCAAGAGACCCAGTACTTC. Translation: CASRAGTVQETQYF. This chain connects TRBV5-5 to TRBJ2-5; a possible D gene is TRBD2 (6 bases). The CDR3 is made up of 14 amino acids. Trimming took off 5 bases at V and 2 bases at J, with 13 bases between the two ends. CDR1 and CDR2 from the germline V gene are SGHKS and YYEKEE (reference sequence).

This clonotype occurred a few times. The chain employs TRBV10-3 and TRBJ2-1; TRBD1 agrees at 9 bases. After removal of 4 bases from V and 4 bases from J, the junction contained 2 bases not matched to a gene. The CDR3 loop spans 14 amino acids. Germline loops: CDR1 ENHRY, CDR2 SYGVKD. Here the CDR3 DNA reads TGTGCCATCAGTGGTGGACAGGGGTACAATGAGCAGTTCTTC. Amino acids: CAISGGQGYNEQFF.